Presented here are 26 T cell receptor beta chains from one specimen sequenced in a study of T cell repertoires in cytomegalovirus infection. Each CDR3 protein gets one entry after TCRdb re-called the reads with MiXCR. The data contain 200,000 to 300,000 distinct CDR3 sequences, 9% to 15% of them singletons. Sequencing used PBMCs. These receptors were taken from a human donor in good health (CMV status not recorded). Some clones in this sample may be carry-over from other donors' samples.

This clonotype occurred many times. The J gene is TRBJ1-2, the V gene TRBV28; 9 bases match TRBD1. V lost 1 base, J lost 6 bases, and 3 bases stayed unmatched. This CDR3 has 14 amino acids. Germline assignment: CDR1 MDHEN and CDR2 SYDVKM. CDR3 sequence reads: CASSLYRGRNGYTF. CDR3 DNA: TGTGCCAGCAGTTTATACAGGGGGCGGAATGGCTACACCTTC.

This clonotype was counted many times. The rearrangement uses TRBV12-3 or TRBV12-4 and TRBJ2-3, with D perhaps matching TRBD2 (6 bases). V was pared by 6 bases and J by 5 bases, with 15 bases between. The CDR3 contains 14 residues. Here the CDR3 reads CASRSTRGIDTQYF. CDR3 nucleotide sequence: TGTGCCAGCAGGTCGACTAGGGGCATAGATACGCAGTATTTT.

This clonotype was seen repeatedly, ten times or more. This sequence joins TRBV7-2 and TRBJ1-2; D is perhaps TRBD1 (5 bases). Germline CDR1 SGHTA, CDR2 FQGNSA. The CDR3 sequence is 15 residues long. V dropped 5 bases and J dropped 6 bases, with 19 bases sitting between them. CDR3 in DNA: TGTGCCAGCAGCCATTTAGGATTTAAAGGGGATGGCTACACCTTC. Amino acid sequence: CASSHLGFKGDGYTF.

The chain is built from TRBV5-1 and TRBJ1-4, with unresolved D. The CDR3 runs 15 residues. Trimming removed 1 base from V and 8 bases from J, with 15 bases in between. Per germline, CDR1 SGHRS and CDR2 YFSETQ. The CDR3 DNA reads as TGCGCCAGCAGCTTGATCGGCAGCGGACGGGAAAAACTGTTTTTT. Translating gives CASSLIGSGREKLFF.

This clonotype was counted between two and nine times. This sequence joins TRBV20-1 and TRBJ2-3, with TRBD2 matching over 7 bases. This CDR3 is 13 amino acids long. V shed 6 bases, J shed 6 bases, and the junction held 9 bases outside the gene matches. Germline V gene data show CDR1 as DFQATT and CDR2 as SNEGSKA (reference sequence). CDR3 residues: CSAPTGRNDTQYF. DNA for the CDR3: TGCAGTGCCCCGACCGGGAGGAACGATACGCAGTATTTT.

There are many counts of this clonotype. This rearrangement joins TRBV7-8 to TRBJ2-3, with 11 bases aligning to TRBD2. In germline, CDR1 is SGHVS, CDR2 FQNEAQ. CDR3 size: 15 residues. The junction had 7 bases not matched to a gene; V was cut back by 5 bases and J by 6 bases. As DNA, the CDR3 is TGTGCCAGCAGCGCGGGACTAGCGGAAGAGGATACGCAGTATTTT. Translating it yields CASSAGLAEEDTQYF. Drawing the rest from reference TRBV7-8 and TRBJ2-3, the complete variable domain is GAGVSQSPRYKVAKRGQDVALRCDPISGHVSLFWYQQALGQGPEFLTYFQNEAQLDKSGLPSDRFFAERPEGSVSTLKIQRTQQEDSAVYLCASSAGLAEEDTQYFGPGTRLTVL.

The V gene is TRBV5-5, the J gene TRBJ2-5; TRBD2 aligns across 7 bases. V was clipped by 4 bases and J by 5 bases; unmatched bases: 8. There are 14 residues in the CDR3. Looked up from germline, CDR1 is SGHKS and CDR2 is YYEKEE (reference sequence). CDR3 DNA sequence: TGTGCCAGCAGCGTGCGGACTAGTGGTGAGACCCAGTACTTC. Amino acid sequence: CASSVRTSGETQYF.

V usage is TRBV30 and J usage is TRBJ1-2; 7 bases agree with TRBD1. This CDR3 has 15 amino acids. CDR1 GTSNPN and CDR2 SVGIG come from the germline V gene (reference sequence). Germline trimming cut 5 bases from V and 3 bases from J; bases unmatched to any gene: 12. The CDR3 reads CAWYRDRVIYYGYTF. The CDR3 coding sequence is TGTGCCTGGTATCGGGACAGAGTTATTTACTATGGCTACACCTTC.

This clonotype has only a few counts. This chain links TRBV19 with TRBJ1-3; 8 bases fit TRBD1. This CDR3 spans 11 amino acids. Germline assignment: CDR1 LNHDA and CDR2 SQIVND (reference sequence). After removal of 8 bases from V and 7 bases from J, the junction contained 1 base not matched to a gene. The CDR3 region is CASRQGNTIYF. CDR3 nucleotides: TGTGCCAGTCGACAGGGGAACACCATATATTTT.

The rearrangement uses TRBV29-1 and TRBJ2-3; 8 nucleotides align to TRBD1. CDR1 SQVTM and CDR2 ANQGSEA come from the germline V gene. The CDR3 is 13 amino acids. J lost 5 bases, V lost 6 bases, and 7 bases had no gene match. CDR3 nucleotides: TGCAGCGTAAGCAGGGGGCGGTTAGATACGCAGTATTTT. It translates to CSVSRGRLDTQYF.

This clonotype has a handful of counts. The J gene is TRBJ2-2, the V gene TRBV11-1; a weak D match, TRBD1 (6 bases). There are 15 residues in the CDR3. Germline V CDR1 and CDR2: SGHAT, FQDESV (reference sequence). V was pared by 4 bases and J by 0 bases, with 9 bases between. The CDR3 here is CASSSGQPNTGELFF. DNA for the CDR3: TGTGCCAGCAGCTCAGGACAGCCGAACACCGGGGAGCTGTTTTTT.

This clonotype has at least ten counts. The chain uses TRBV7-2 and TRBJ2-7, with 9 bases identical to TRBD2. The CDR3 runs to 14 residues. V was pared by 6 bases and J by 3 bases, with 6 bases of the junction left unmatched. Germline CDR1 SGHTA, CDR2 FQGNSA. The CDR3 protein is CASRSGGGGYEQYF. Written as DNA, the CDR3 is TGTGCCAGCAGGTCTGGCGGGGGGGGCTACGAGCAGTACTTC.

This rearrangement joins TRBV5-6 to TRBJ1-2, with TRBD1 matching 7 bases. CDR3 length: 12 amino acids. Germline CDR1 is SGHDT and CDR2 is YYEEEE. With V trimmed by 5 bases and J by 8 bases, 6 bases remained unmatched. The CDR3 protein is CASSRTGEGYTF. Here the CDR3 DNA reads TGTGCCAGCAGTCGGACAGGAGAAGGCTACACCTTC. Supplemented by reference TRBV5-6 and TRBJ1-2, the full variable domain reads DAGVTQSPTHLIKTRGQQVTLRCSPKSGHDTVSWYQQALGQGPQFIFQYYEEEERQRGNFPDRFSGHQFPNYSSELNVNALLLGDSALYLCASSRTGEGYTFGSGTRLTVV.

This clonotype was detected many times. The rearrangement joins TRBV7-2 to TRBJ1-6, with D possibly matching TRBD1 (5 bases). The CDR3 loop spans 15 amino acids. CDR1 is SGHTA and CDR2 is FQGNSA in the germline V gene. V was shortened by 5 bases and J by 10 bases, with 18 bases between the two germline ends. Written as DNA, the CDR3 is TGTGCCAGCAGCCCCACGGCCAGGGTAGGATCACCCCTCCACTTT. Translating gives CASSPTARVGSPLHF.

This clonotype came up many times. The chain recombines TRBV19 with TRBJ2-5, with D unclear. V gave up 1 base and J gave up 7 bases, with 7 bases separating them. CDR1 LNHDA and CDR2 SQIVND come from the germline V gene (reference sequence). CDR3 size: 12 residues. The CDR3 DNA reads TGTGCCAGTAGTATAGCCGGCGGGACCCAGTACTTC. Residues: CASSIAGGTQYF.

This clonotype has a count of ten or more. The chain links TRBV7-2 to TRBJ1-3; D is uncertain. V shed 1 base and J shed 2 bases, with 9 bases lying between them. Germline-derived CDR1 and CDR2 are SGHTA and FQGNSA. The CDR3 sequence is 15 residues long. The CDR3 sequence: CASSLVKGTGNTIYF. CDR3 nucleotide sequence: TGTGCCAGCAGCTTAGTGAAAGGGACTGGAAACACCATATATTTT.

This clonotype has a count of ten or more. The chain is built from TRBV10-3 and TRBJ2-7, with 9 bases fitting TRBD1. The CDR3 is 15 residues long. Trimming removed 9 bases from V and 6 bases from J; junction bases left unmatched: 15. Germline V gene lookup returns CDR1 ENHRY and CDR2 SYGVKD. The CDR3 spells CAMTNWTGAQSEQYF. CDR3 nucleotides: TGTGCCATGACGAATTGGACAGGGGCTCAATCCGAGCAGTACTTC.

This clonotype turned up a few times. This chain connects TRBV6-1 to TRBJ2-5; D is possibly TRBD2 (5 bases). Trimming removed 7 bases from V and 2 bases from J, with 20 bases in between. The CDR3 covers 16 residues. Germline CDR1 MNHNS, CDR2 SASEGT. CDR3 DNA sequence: TGTGCCAGCAAGTTGGGAGCGCCTGACTTACAAGAGACCCAGTACTTC. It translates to CASKLGAPDLQETQYF.

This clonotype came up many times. CDR3 protein: CASSLMTNYGYTF. As DNA, the CDR3 is TGTGCCAGCAGCTTAATGACGAACTATGGCTACACCTTC. V gene TRBV7-2 combines with J gene TRBJ1-2; D is unresolved. CDR3 size: 13 residues. Trimming shortened V by 2 bases and J by 2 bases, and 6 bases separated the two germline ends. CDR1 is SGHTA and CDR2 is FQGNSA in the germline V gene. The whole variable domain, remainder taken from reference TRBV7-2 and TRBJ1-2, is GAGVSQSPSNKVTEKGKDVELRCDPISGHTALYWYRQSLGQGLEFLIYFQGNSAPDKSGLPSDRFSAERTGGSVSTLTIQRTQQEDSAVYLCASSLMTNYGYTFGSGTRLTVV.

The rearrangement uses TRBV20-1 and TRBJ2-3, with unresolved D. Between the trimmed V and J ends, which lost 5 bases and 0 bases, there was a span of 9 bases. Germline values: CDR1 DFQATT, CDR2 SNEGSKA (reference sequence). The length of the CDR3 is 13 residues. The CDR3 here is CSAVPLSTDTQYF. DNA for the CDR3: TGCAGTGCTGTCCCCCTTAGCACAGATACGCAGTATTTT.

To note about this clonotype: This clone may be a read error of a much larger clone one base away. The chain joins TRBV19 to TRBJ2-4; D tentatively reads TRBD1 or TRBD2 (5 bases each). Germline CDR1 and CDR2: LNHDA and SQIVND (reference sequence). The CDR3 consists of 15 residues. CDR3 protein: CTSSIEGRAVDIQYF. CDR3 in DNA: TGTACCAGTAGTATAGAGGGCAGGGCGGTGGACATTCAGTACTTC.

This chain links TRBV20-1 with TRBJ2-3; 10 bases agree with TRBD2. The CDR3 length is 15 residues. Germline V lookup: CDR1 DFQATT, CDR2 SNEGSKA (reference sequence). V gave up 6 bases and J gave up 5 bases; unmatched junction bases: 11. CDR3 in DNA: TGCAGTGCCCCCCGTGGACTAGCGGCCAGAGATACGCAGTATTTT. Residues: CSAPRGLAARDTQYF.

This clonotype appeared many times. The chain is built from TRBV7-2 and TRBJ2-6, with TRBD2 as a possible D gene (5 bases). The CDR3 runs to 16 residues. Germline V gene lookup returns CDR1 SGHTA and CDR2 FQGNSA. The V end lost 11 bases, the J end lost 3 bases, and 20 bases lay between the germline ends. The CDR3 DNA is TGTGCCCAGCAGCGGTTGCTCGGGGTTGGGGCCAACGTCCTGACTTTC. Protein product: CAQQRLLGVGANVLTF.

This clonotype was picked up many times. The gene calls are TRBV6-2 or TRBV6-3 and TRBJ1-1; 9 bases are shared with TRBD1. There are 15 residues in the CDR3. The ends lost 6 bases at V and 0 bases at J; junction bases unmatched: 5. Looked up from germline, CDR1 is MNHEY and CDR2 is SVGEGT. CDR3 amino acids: CASRLQGAVNTEAFF. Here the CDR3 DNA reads TGTGCCAGCAGACTACAGGGGGCAGTGAACACTGAAGCTTTCTTT.

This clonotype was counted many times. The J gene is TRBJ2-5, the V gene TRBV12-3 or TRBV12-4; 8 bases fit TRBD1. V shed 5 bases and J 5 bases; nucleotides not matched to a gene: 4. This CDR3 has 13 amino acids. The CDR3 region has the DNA TGTGCCAGCAGTCGGACAGGGAAGGAGACCCAGTACTTC. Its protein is CASSRTGKETQYF.

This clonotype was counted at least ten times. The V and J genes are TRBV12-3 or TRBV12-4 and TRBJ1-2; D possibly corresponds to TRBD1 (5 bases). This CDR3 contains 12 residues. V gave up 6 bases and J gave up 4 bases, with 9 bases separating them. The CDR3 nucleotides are TGTGCCAGCAGCCCGGGGCGCTATGGCTACACCTTC. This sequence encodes CASSPGRYGYTF.